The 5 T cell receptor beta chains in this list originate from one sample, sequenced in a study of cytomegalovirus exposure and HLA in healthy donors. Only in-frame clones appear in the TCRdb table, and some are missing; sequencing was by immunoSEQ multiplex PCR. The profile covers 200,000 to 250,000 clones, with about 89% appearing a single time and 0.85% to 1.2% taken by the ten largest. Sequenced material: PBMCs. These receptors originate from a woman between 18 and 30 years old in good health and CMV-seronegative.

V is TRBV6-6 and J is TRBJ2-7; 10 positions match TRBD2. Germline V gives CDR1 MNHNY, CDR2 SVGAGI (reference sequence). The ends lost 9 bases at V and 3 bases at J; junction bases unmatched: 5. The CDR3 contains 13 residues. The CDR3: CASTSSGSYEQYF. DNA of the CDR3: TGTGCCAGTACCTCTAGCGGGAGCTACGAGCAGTACTTC.

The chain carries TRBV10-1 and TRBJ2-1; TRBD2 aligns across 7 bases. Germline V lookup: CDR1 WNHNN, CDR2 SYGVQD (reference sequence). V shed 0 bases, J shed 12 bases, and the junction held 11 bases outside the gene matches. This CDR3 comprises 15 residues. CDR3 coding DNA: TGCGCCAGCAGTGAGTCTCGGCCCGGTCCGGGGGGGCAGTTCTTC. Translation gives CASSESRPGPGGQFF.

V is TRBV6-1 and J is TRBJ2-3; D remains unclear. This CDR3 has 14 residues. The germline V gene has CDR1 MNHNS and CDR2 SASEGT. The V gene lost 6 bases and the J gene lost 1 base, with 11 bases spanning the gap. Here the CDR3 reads CASRSRTGTDTQYF. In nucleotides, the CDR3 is TGTGCCAGCAGGTCGAGAACAGGCACAGATACGCAGTATTTT.

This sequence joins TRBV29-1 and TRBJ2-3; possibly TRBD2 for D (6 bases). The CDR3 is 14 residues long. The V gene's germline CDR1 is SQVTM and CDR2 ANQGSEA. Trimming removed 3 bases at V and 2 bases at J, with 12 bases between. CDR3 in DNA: TGCAGCGTTGAGGGGACTCCATACACAGATACGCAGTATTTT. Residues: CSVEGTPYTDTQYF.

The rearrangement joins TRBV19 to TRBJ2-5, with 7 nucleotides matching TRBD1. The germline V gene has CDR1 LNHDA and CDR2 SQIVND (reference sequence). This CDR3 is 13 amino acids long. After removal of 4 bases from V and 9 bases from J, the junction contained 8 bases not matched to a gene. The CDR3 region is CASSNDRVKAQYF. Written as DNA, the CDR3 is TGTGCCAGTAGTAATGACAGGGTAAAGGCCCAGTACTTC.